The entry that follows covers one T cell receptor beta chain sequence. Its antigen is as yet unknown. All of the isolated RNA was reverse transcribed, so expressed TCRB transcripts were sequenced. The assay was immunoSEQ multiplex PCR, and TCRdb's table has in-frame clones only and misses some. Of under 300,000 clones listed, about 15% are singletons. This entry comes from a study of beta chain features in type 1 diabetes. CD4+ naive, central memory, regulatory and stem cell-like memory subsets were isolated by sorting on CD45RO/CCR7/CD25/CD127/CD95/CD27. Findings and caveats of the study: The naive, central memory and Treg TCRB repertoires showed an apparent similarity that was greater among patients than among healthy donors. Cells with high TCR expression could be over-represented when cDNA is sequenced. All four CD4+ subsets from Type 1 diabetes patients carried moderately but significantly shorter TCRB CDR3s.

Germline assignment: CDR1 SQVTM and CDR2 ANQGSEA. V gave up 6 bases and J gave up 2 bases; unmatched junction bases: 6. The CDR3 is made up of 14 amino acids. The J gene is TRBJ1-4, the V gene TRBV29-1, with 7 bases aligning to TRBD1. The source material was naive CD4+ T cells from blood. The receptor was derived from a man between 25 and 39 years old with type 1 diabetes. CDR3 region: CSVPDRATNEKLFF. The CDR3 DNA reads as TGCAGCGTGCCCGACAGGGCTACTAATGAAAAACTGTTTTTT.